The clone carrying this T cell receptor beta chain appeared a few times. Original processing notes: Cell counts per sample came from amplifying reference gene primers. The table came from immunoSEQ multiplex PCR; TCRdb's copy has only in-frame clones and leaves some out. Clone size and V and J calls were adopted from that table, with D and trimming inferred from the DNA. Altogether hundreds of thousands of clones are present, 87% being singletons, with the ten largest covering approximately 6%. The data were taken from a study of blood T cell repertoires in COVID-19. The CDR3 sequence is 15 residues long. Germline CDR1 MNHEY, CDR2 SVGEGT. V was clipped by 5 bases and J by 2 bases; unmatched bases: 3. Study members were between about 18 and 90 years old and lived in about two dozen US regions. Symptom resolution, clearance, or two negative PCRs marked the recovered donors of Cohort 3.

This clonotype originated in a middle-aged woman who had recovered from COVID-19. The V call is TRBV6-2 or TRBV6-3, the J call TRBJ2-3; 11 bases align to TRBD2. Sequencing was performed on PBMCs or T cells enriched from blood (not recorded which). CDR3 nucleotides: TGTGCCAGCAGTAGACTAGCGGGAATCACAGATACGCAGTATTTT. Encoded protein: CASSRLAGITDTQYF.